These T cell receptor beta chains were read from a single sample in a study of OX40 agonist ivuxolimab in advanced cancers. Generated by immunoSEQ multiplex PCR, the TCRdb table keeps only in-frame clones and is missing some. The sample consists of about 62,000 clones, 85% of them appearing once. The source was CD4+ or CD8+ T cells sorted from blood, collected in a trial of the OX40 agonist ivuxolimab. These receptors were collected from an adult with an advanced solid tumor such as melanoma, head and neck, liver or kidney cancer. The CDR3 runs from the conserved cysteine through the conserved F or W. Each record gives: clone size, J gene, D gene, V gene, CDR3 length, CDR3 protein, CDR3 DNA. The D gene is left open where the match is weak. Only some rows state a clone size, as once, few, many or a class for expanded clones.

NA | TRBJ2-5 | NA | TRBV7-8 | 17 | CASSLHPKGGAQETQYF | TGTGCCAGCAGCCTCCACCCGAAAGGCGGGGCCCAAGAGACCCAGTACTTC
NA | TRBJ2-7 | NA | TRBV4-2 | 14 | CASSPWPGTYEQYF | TGTGCCAGCAGCCCGTGGCCGGGCACCTACGAGCAGTACTTC
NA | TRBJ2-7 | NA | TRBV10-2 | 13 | CASSVQGGYEQYF | TGCGCCAGCAGTGTACAGGGGGGGTACGAGCAGTACTTC
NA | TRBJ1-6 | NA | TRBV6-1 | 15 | CASSESAGDNSPLHF | TGTGCCAGCAGTGAAAGTGCAGGGGACAATTCACCCCTCCACTTT
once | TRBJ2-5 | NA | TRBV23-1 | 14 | CAKNPIWRPVTQYF | TGCGCCAAAAACCCAATCTGGAGACCGGTGACCCAGTACTTC
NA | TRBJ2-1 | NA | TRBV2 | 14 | CASSAGSTYNEQFF | TGTGCCAGCAGCGCAGGGTCCACCTACAATGAGCAGTTCTTC
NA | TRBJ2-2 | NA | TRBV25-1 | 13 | CASTDLNTGELFF | TGTGCCAGCACGGACCTGAACACCGGGGAGCTGTTTTTT
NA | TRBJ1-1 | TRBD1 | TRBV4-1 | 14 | CASSQGDRGTEAFF | TGCGCCAGCAGCCAAGGGGACAGGGGGACTGAAGCTTTCTTT
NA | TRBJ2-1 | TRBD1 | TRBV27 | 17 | CASSPDRGHNWDNEQFF | TGTGCCAGCAGTCCCGACAGGGGCCACAACTGGGACAATGAGCAGTTCTTC
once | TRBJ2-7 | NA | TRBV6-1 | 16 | CASSEGDHRGLYEQYF | TGTGCCAGCAGTGAAGGAGACCACAGGGGACTCTACGAGCAGTACTTC
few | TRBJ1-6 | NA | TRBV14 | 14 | CASSLRTPNSPLHF | TGTGCCAGCAGTCTTAGGACCCCCAATTCACCCCTCCACTTT
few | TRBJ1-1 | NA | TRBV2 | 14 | CASSELGSGTEAFF | TGTGCCAGCAGTGAATTAGGGAGTGGGACTGAAGCTTTCTTT
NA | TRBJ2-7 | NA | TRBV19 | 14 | CASSIGGISYEQYF | TGTGCCAGTAGTATTGGAGGGATTAGTTACGAGCAGTACTTC
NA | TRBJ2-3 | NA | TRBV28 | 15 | CASSLFWGPVDTQYF | TGTGCCAGCAGTTTATTCTGGGGGCCGGTAGATACGCAGTATTTT
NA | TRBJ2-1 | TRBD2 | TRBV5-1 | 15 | CASSLGSGGLNEQFF | TGCGCCAGCAGCCTTGGGAGCGGGGGGTTGAATGAGCAGTTCTTC
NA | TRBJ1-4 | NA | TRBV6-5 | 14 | CASRGSFPNEKLFF | TGTGCCAGCAGAGGCTCGTTCCCTAATGAAAAACTGTTTTTT
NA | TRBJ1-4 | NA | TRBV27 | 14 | CASSLAGAGEKLFF | TGTGCCAGCAGTTTGGCGGGGGCAGGGGAAAAACTGTTTTTT